This entry is about one T cell receptor (beta chain). Germline loops: CDR1 SGHDN, CDR2 FVKESK. Trimming removed 8 bases at V and 9 bases at J, with 16 bases between. This CDR3 contains 13 residues. The sample is drawn from a study of blood T cell repertoires in COVID-19. Original handling: Amplification of reference gene primers provided the estimated nucleated cell counts. Sequenced by immunoSEQ multiplex PCR; TCRdb stores in-frame clones only, minus some. The V and J calls and the clone size are those of that table, but D and trimming were determined from the DNA. The data show 200,000 or so clones, around 88% seen once.

This TCR came from a woman aged 40 to 49 with acute COVID-19. The V gene is TRBV14, the J gene TRBJ2-2; D perhaps matches TRBD2 (6 bases). Source material: PBMCs or T cells enriched from blood (not recorded which). CDR3 protein: CASGGALGRELFF. CDR3 coding DNA: TGTGCCAGCGGAGGGGCACTAGGCCGGGAGCTGTTTTTT.